This T cell receptor (beta chain) emerged from a study of blood T cell repertoires in COVID-19. Study-wide background: Acute-phase and convalescent COVID-19 samples originated in the United States, Italy and Spain. Sources were T cells, B-cell-depleted T cells, or PBMCs; the material itself was cDNA or gDNA.

Source study methods: Scientists estimated how many nucleated cells there were by amplifying reference gene primers. Profiled with immunoSEQ multiplex PCR; TCRdb holds only in-frame clones, not every one. V, J and clone size are those of that table, while D and trimming were read from the DNA. Among fewer than 200,000 clones listed, about four fifths were seen once. Germline CDR1 reads DFQATT; CDR2 reads SNEGSKA (reference sequence). CDR3 length equals 16 residues. V shed 3 bases and J 7 bases; nucleotides not matched to a gene: 14. The TCR comes from an elderly woman with COVID-19, enrolled during active disease. This chain connects TRBV20-1 to TRBJ2-7, with 11 bases matching TRBD1. Sequenced input: peripheral blood. Here the CDR3 reads CSASGFGQGAVGEQYF. CDR3 in DNA: TGCAGTGCTAGTGGATTTGGACAGGGGGCCGTTGGGGAGCAGTACTTC.